Below are 20 T cell receptor beta chains sequenced from a single sample in a study of blood T cells in healthy people across ages. Together with a sample-barcoded 5' primer, a J-beta primer mix was included in a second PCR lasting roughly 6 to 12 cycles. TCRdb independently ran MiXCR on the 5' RACE reads; one entry per CDR3 protein. Here the sample spans about 800,000 distinct CDR3 sequences, 55% to 70% being singletons. The specimen was blood. The receptor set was obtained from a man aged 25 to 45 in good health.

The chain links TRBV7-2 to TRBJ2-3; TRBD2 is a possible D gene (6 bases). The CDR3 spans 15 residues. Looked up from germline, CDR1 is SGHTA and CDR2 is FQGNSA. Trimming shortened V by 7 bases and J by 2 bases, and 16 bases separated the two germline ends. The CDR3 sequence is CASNPMGGTTDTQYF. The CDR3 DNA sequence: TGTGCCAGCAACCCCATGGGGGGTACCACAGATACGCAGTATTTT.

The chain combines TRBV10-3 with TRBJ2-1; tentative D call: TRBD2 (5 bases). V was shortened by 6 bases and J by 2 bases, with 14 bases between the two germline ends. The CDR3 loop spans 15 amino acids. Looked up from germline, CDR1 is ENHRY and CDR2 is SYGVKD. The CDR3 DNA sequence: TGTGCCATCAGGCTAGGAGGTGGGACCTACAATGAGCAGTTCTTC. It encodes CAIRLGGGTYNEQFF.

The chain is built from TRBV6-1 and TRBJ1-2, with a tentative D call TRBD1 (5 bases). The V end was cut by 2 bases, the J end by 5 bases, with 6 bases between. CDR1 is MNHNS, CDR2 SASEGT, per germline. This CDR3 spans 12 amino acids. The CDR3 loop reads CASSEQGYGYTF. The CDR3 DNA sequence: TGTGCCAGCAGTGAACAGGGTTATGGCTACACCTTC.

This CDR3 is CASSPPYNSPLHF. The CDR3 region has the DNA TGTGCCAGCAGCCCCCCCTATAATTCACCCCTCCACTTT. The V and J genes are TRBV6-5 and TRBJ1-6; D call uncertain. CDR3 length equals 13 residues. V lost 6 bases, J lost 2 bases, and 5 bases lay in between. Per germline, CDR1 MNHEY and CDR2 SVGAGI.

CDR3 sequence (DNA): TGTGCCAGCACCCCGGGGACTAGCGGGAGTAACGAGCAGTACTTC. Translating it yields CASTPGTSGSNEQYF. V and J are TRBV6-2 or TRBV6-3 and TRBJ2-7, with 14 bases that match TRBD2. V was clipped by 7 bases and J by 5 bases; unmatched bases: 7. Germline V gives CDR1 MNHEY, CDR2 SVGEGT. The CDR3 loop spans 15 amino acids.

The rearrangement joins TRBV29-1 to TRBJ2-7; 8 bases line up with TRBD2. The germline CDR1 and CDR2 sequences are SQVTM and ANQGSEA. Trimming took 5 bases from V and 4 from J; bases not matched to a gene: 4. The CDR3 has 12 amino acids. The CDR3 DNA reads as TGCAGCGTTAGGGCGGGAGGTTACGAGCAGTACTTC. It encodes CSVRAGGYEQYF.

This sequence joins TRBV5-1 and TRBJ2-3; D gene ambiguous. CDR1 SGHRS and CDR2 YFSETQ come from the germline V gene. The CDR3 is made up of 12 amino acids. Trimming took off 7 bases at V and 6 bases at J, with 12 bases between the two ends. The CDR3 sequence is CASGLWSDTQYF. The CDR3 nucleotides are TGCGCCAGCGGGCTCTGGAGTGATACGCAGTATTTT. Full variable domain (rest looked up from reference TRBV5-1 and TRBJ2-3): KAGVTQTPRYLIKTRGQQVTLSCSPISGHRSVSWYQQTPGQGLQFLFEYFSETQRNKGNFPGRFSGRQFSNSRSEMNVSTLELGDSALYLCASGLWSDTQYFGPGTRLTVL.

V usage is TRBV5-5 and J usage is TRBJ2-1, with D possibly TRBD1 on 5 matching bases. CDR3 length: 15 residues. CDR1 and CDR2 (germline): SGHKS, YYEKEE (reference sequence). V was trimmed by 4 bases and J by 3 bases, leaving 14 bases between them. DNA for the CDR3: TGTGCCAGCAGCCCCCGCAGGGTGGACTACAATGAGCAGTTCTTC. Its protein product is CASSPRRVDYNEQFF.

The gene calls are TRBV7-9 and TRBJ2-5, with 10 nucleotides matching TRBD2. With V trimmed by 6 bases and J by 5 bases, 9 bases remained unmatched. Germline V CDR1 and CDR2: SEHNR, FQNEAQ (reference sequence). The CDR3 has 15 residues. Written as DNA, the CDR3 is TGTGCCAGCAGTTCCCCAACTAGCGGGATTGAGACCCAGTACTTC. Translation: CASSSPTSGIETQYF.

This chain connects TRBV5-1 to TRBJ2-5; D not certain. This CDR3 has 12 amino acids. V dropped 2 bases and J dropped 11 bases, with 13 bases sitting between them. Germline V gene lookup returns CDR1 SGHRS and CDR2 YFSETQ. The CDR3 region is CASSFGINEQYF. The CDR3, as DNA: TGCGCCAGCAGCTTTGGTATCAATGAGCAGTACTTC.

This chain uses TRBV20-1 with TRBJ1-2; D unclear. Trimming pared 5 bases from V and 0 bases from J, leaving 10 bases between. There are 13 residues in the CDR3. Germline V gives CDR1 DFQATT, CDR2 SNEGSKA (reference sequence). The DNA for the CDR3 is TGCAGTGCTCGGCAGCCGGCTAACTATGGCTACACCTTC. Residues: CSARQPANYGYTF.

This chain joins TRBV9 and TRBJ2-1; D tentatively reads TRBD1 or TRBD2 (5 bases each). This CDR3 contains 16 residues. V was trimmed by 0 bases and J by 5 bases, leaving 15 bases between them. Germline-derived CDR1 and CDR2 are SGDLS and YYNGEE. The CDR3 sequence is CASSVGVGVTDNEQFF. CDR3 DNA: TGTGCCAGCAGCGTAGGAGTGGGGGTGACAGACAATGAGCAGTTCTTC.

Worth noting for this clonotype: This may arise from a read error, as a much more abundant clone is one base away. The chain is built from TRBV11-2 and TRBJ2-1; TRBD1 or TRBD2 may be the D gene (6 bases each). The germline gives CDR1 SGHAT, CDR2 FQNNGV. V was pared by 1 base and J by 10 bases, with 14 bases between. This CDR3 is 14 amino acids long. In nucleotides, the CDR3 is TGTGCCAGCAGCTTAGGGGGGGCGTCCTACGAGCAGTTCTTC. This gives the protein CASSLGGASYEQFF.

This clonotype was picked up a small number of times. The chain carries TRBV29-1 and TRBJ2-7; D may be TRBD2 (6 bases). The length of the CDR3 is 14 residues. V was trimmed by 0 bases and J by 2 bases, leaving 11 bases between them. Germline CDR1 and CDR2: SQVTM and ANQGSEA. CDR3 bases: TGCAGCGTTGAAGATACAGGCGGGGCCTACGAGCAGTACTTC. This translates into CSVEDTGGAYEQYF.

The genes are TRBV10-3 and TRBJ1-5, with D unresolved. Germline V CDR1 and CDR2: ENHRY, SYGVKD. Trimming cost V 2 bases and J 0 bases, with 8 bases left between them. This CDR3 contains 15 residues. The CDR3 DNA sequence: TGTGCCATCAGTGAGGACGGTAATAGCAATCAGCCCCAGCATTTT. Its protein is CAISEDGNSNQPQHF.

This clonotype was seen only a few times. The chain carries TRBV5-1 and TRBJ2-1; D is perhaps TRBD2 (6 bases). The CDR3 consists of 17 residues. CDR1 and CDR2 from the germline V gene are SGHRS and YFSETQ. The V end was cut by 0 bases, the J end by 2 bases, with 15 bases between. DNA for the CDR3: TGCGCCAGCAGCTTGGGGTGGGGGGAGCCCACCTACAATGAGCAGTTCTTC. Its translation: CASSLGWGEPTYNEQFF.

This rearrangement joins TRBV20-1 to TRBJ2-3; 8 bases map to TRBD2. Germline trimming cut 1 base from V and 4 bases from J; bases unmatched to any gene: 13. The CDR3 spans 17 residues. Germline CDR1 DFQATT, CDR2 SNEGSKA (reference sequence). DNA for the CDR3: TGCAGTGCTAGAGGGGGGTTTAGCGGGACTCTAGCAGATACGCAGTATTTT. Translated, it gives CSARGGFSGTLADTQYF.

This chain joins TRBV12-3 or TRBV12-4 and TRBJ2-1; no clear D gene. This CDR3 is 15 amino acids long. Deletions cut 3 bases from V and 2 bases from J, with 11 bases between. CDR3 nucleotide sequence: TGTGCCAGCAGTTTCCAGGACGGAGCCTACAATGAGCAGTTCTTC. Encoded protein: CASSFQDGAYNEQFF.

V gene TRBV2 combines with J gene TRBJ2-4; TRBD1 matches at 9 bases. The V and J ends lost 1 base and 7 bases, in that order; junction bases with no gene match: 5. The CDR3 is 15 residues long. Germline V gene data show CDR1 as SNHLY and CDR2 as FYNNEI. In DNA form, the CDR3 reads TGTGCCAGCAGTGAAGTCCGACAGGGGGGGAACATTCAGTACTTC. This translates into CASSEVRQGGNIQYF. Variable domain in full (rest from reference TRBV2 and TRBJ2-4): EPEVTQTPSHQVTQMGQEVILRCVPISNHLYFYWYRQILGQKVEFLVSFYNNEISEKSEIFDDQFSVERPDGSNFTLKIRSTKLEDSAMYFCASSEVRQGGNIQYFGAGTRLSVL.

A note on this clonotype: One end of the junction is discordant with germline, which a read error may explain. The V and J genes are TRBV9 and TRBJ2-3; 7 positions agree with TRBD2. This CDR3 region has 18 residues. Germline V gene lookup returns CDR1 SGDLS and CDR2 YYNGEE. The CDR3 coding sequence is TGTGCCAGCGGCGTAAGAGATGGCAGGCGGGAGTATACAGATACGCAGTATTTT. Translating gives CASGVRDGRREYTDTQYF. Looking up the rest from reference TRBV9 and TRBJ2-3 gives the full variable domain: DSGVTQTPKHLITATGQRVTLRCSPRSGDLSVYWYQQSLDQGLQFLIQYYNGEERAKGNILERFSAQQFPDLHSELNLSSLELGDSALYFCASGVRDGRREYTDTQYFGPGTRLTVL.